Below are 18 T cell receptor beta chains sequenced from a single sample in a study of blood T cell repertoires in COVID-19. Method: immunoSEQ multiplex PCR; TCRdb's copy keeps in-frame clones and lacks some. Seen here are 100,000 to 150,000 clones, roughly 80% observed once, and the top ten hold 5.5% to 7.5%. Sequenced sample: peripheral blood. The receptors were gathered from a man aged 80 or over with COVID-19, enrolled during active disease.

This chain joins TRBV19 and TRBJ2-5, with TRBD2 identical over 8 bases. Germline values: CDR1 LNHDA, CDR2 SQIVND (reference sequence). The junction had 3 bases not matched to a gene; V was cut back by 5 bases and J by 4 bases. The CDR3 has 13 residues. The CDR3 is CASSGGLGETQYF. Written as DNA, the CDR3 is TGTGCCAGTAGTGGGGGACTAGGAGAGACCCAGTACTTC.

The rearrangement joins TRBV18 to TRBJ1-2, with D possibly being TRBD1 (6 bases). This CDR3 has 15 amino acids. Germline-derived CDR1 and CDR2 are KGHSH and LQKENI. Deletions cut 3 bases from V and 4 bases from J, with 15 bases between. The CDR3 reads CASSPNRDTLYGYTF. The CDR3 DNA reads TGTGCCAGCTCACCCAATCGGGACACCCTCTATGGCTACACCTTC.

The chain uses TRBV6-5 and TRBJ1-4, with 8 bases aligning to TRBD1. The germline CDR1 and CDR2 sequences are MNHEY and SVGAGI. Trimming at V came to 2 bases and at J to 8 bases, leaving 10 bases not matched to a gene. This CDR3 is 16 amino acids long. CDR3: CASSYNIRGHHEKLFF. CDR3 nucleotides: TGTGCCAGCAGTTACAATATCAGGGGGCACCACGAAAAACTGTTTTTT.

A few counts support this clone. V and J are TRBV5-6 and TRBJ2-1; 7 bases align to TRBD2. CDR1 is SGHDT and CDR2 is YYEEEE in the germline V gene. With 4 bases clipped from V and 4 bases from J, the junction kept 8 bases outside the gene matches. The CDR3 totals 15 residues. As DNA, the CDR3 is TGTGCCAGCAGCCCCGTTAACGGGGGGTACAATGAGCAGTTCTTC. Translating gives CASSPVNGGYNEQFF.

This sequence joins TRBV27 and TRBJ2-7, with 8 bases aligning to TRBD2. Germline trimming cut 5 bases from V and 4 bases from J; bases unmatched to any gene: 13. Germline V gene lookup returns CDR1 MNHEY and CDR2 SMNVEV (reference sequence). The CDR3 is made up of 16 amino acids. The chain's CDR3 is CASSPPTGREEYEQYF. CDR3 in DNA: TGTGCCAGCAGTCCCCCTACTGGGCGGGAGGAGTACGAGCAGTACTTC.

V is TRBV27 and J is TRBJ2-1; maybe TRBD2 (6 bases). V lost 2 bases and J lost 2, with 10 bases in between. Germline lookup yields CDR1 MNHEY and CDR2 SMNVEV (reference sequence). This CDR3 is built from 15 residues. CDR3 DNA: TGTGCCAGCAGTTTAGCCGCGGGACCCTACAATGAGCAGTTCTTC. As protein: CASSLAAGPYNEQFF.

The chain combines TRBV19 with TRBJ1-5; D gene uncertain. This CDR3 contains 14 residues. V was clipped by 5 bases and J by 4 bases, with 12 bases between them. CDR1 is LNHDA and CDR2 is SQIVND in the germline V gene (reference sequence). Here the CDR3 reads CASSGRLLNQPQHF. CDR3 in DNA: TGTGCCAGTAGTGGCCGACTTTTAAATCAGCCCCAGCATTTT.

The CDR3 DNA sequence: TGTGCCAGCAGCGCGACCCGACTAGCGGGAGCGGTCGGGGAGCTGTTTTTT. Its protein is CASSATRLAGAVGELFF. J is TRBJ2-2 and V is TRBV9, with 12 bases lining up with TRBD2. Trimming took 3 bases from V and 7 from J; bases not matched to a gene: 10. This CDR3 region has 17 residues. The germline V gene has CDR1 SGDLS and CDR2 YYNGEE. Variable domain in full (rest from reference TRBV9 and TRBJ2-2): DSGVTQTPKHLITATGQRVTLRCSPRSGDLSVYWYQQSLDQGLQFLIQYYNGEERAKGNILERFSAQQFPDLHSELNLSSLELGDSALYFCASSATRLAGAVGELFFGEGSRLTVL.

The chain combines TRBV28 with TRBJ2-1; 12 positions match TRBD2. With V trimmed by 1 base and J by 7 bases, 17 bases remained unmatched. The germline V gene has CDR1 MDHEN and CDR2 SYDVKM. The CDR3 consists of 20 residues. The CDR3, as DNA: TGTGCCAGCAGTTTATTCAACAGGGGGCAACTAGCGGGAGGTGGGAATGAGCAGTTCTTC. Translation gives CASSLFNRGQLAGGGNEQFF.

This clone was counted between two and nine times. The V call is TRBV28, the J call TRBJ2-3; tentative D call: TRBD2 (6 bases). Germline V gene lookup returns CDR1 MDHEN and CDR2 SYDVKM. The CDR3 length is 12 residues. V was clipped by 6 bases and J by 6 bases, with 10 bases between them. CDR3: CASRTAGDTQYF. For the CDR3, the DNA is TGTGCCAGCAGGACCGCGGGGGATACGCAGTATTTT.

The gene calls are TRBV4-2 and TRBJ2-5; possibly TRBD1 for D (5 bases). V shed 1 base and J shed 9 bases, with 15 bases lying between them. Germline V CDR1 and CDR2: LGHNA, YNFKEQ. This CDR3 has 14 residues. The chain's CDR3 is CASSQVPGWSAQYF. The CDR3 DNA reads as TGTGCCAGCAGCCAAGTTCCAGGGTGGTCGGCCCAGTACTTC.

This chain connects TRBV6-5 to TRBJ1-1; 8 bases line up with TRBD1. Trimming at V came to 8 bases and at J to 5 bases, leaving 7 bases not matched to a gene. The CDR3 sequence is 13 residues long. The germline gives CDR1 MNHEY, CDR2 SVGAGI. In nucleotides, the CDR3 is TGTGCCAGCGCCCGGACAGGGAATACTGAAGCTTTCTTT. This sequence encodes CASARTGNTEAFF.

This clone was detected a few times. The rearrangement uses TRBV18 and TRBJ1-2; D is undetermined. Germline CDR1 and CDR2: KGHSH and LQKENI. The CDR3 has 12 amino acids. The V and J ends lost 6 bases and 5 bases respectively, with 10 bases between them. CDR3 protein: CASSTQDYGYTF. CDR3 sequence (DNA): TGTGCCAGCTCTACCCAGGATTATGGCTACACCTTC.

This rearrangement joins TRBV13 to TRBJ1-1, with 7 bases lining up with TRBD1. With V trimmed by 4 bases and J by 0 bases, 5 bases remained unmatched. From germline, CDR1 is PRHDT and CDR2 FYEKMQ (reference sequence). The CDR3 consists of 15 residues. In DNA, the CDR3 is TGTGCCAGCAGCTACAGGGGATTAATGAACACTGAAGCTTTCTTT. Its translation: CASSYRGLMNTEAFF.

This clone was seen just once. This sequence joins TRBV27 and TRBJ2-1; TRBD2 matches 7 bases. The junction had 6 bases not matched to a gene; V was cut back by 3 bases and J by 4 bases. Germline assignment: CDR1 MNHEY and CDR2 SMNVEV (reference sequence). The length of the CDR3 is 15 residues. The CDR3 DNA sequence: TGTGCCAGCAGTTTGGTGGGAGGGCTGTACAATGAGCAGTTCTTC. Amino acids: CASSLVGGLYNEQFF.

This clone occurred a few times. The chain employs TRBV7-9 and TRBJ2-5, with 8 bases aligning to TRBD1. CDR1 and CDR2 (germline): SEHNR, FQNEAQ (reference sequence). The V segment lost 4 bases and the J segment 5 bases; nucleotides outside the gene matches: 9. The CDR3 extends over 15 amino acids. CDR3 sequence: CASSSPGQERETQYF. The CDR3, as DNA: TGTGCCAGCAGCTCACCGGGACAGGAGAGGGAGACCCAGTACTTC.

This clone was counted once. The rearrangement links TRBV11-2 to TRBJ2-2; TRBD2 is a possible D gene (5 bases). In germline, CDR1 is SGHAT, CDR2 FQNNGV. Trimming removed 8 bases at V and 5 bases at J, with 15 bases between. This CDR3 spans 14 amino acids. CDR3 nucleotide sequence: TGTGCCAGCTCCGAATTCCGGGGAACCGGGGAGCTGTTTTTT. It translates to CASSEFRGTGELFF.

The chain combines TRBV5-6 with TRBJ2-3; 8 nucleotides match TRBD2. The length of the CDR3 is 17 residues. Trimming removed 0 bases from V and 2 bases from J; junction bases left unmatched: 8. CDR1 and CDR2 (germline): SGHDT, YYEEEE. The CDR3 DNA reads as TGTGCCAGCAGCTTGGCCATGGGCGGGAGGCTCACAGATACGCAGTATTTT. Translating it yields CASSLAMGGRLTDTQYF.